These 8 T cell receptor beta chains were all obtained from the same sample, sequenced in a study of CD8 T cells in ankylosing spondylitis. Using its own MiXCR run on the 5' RACE reads, TCRdb lists one record per CDR3 protein. This table holds about 800,000 distinct CDR3 sequences, 12% found once. For these receptors, no antigen is known. Study conclusions and caveats: A TCR beta motif of eight highly homologous variants appeared characteristic of ankylosing spondylitis blood.

Input material: blood, either unsorted or a sorted T cell fraction (not recorded which). The source of these receptors is a male donor with ankylosing spondylitis.

The gene calls are TRBV15 and TRBJ2-3; D uncertain. With 0 bases removed from V and 0 bases from J, the gap between germline ends came to 7 bases. Germline V gene data show CDR1 as LNHNV and CDR2 as YYDKDF (reference sequence). This CDR3 spans 15 amino acids. CDR3 amino acids: CATSRDHPSTDTQYF. The CDR3 DNA is TGTGCCACCAGCAGAGATCATCCGAGCACAGATACGCAGTATTTT.

The chain carries TRBV7-8 and TRBJ2-5; 7 nucleotides match TRBD1. V lost 4 bases to trimming and J lost 5 bases; unmatched junction nucleotides: 7. The CDR3 has 14 residues. Per germline, CDR1 SGHVS and CDR2 FQNEAQ. The DNA for the CDR3 is TGTGCCAGCAGCTCTAAGGGGGCCGGGGAGACCCAGTACTTC. Translated, it gives CASSSKGAGETQYF.

This clonotype has only a few counts. The V call is TRBV15, the J call TRBJ2-2, with D unclear. Trimming pared 1 base from V and 0 bases from J, leaving 6 bases between. Germline V gene sequence: CDR1 LNHNV, CDR2 YYDKDF (reference sequence). This CDR3 is built from 15 residues. CDR3 in amino acids: CATSRGTTNTGELFF. DNA of the CDR3: TGTGCCACCAGCAGAGGAACTACGAACACCGGGGAGCTGTTTTTT.

This clonotype came up many times. V and J are TRBV29-1 and TRBJ1-3; 7 nucleotides line up with TRBD1. CDR3 size: 15 residues. The V gene's germline CDR1 is SQVTM and CDR2 ANQGSEA. The V gene end was trimmed by 7 bases and the J gene end by 0 bases; junction bases not matched to a gene: 9. CDR3 in amino acids: CSAAGTDGSGNTIYF. DNA for the CDR3: TGCAGCGCCGCCGGGACAGATGGCTCTGGAAACACCATATATTTT.

This clonotype was seen many times. The chain has TRBV25-1 and TRBJ2-2; D is undetermined. The CDR3 spans 14 residues. Germline values: CDR1 MGHDK, CDR2 SYGVNS. Trimming removed 4 bases from V and 3 bases from J, with 9 bases in between. CDR3: CASSGRGHTGELFF. The CDR3 DNA sequence: TGTGCCAGCAGTGGTAGAGGTCACACCGGGGAGCTGTTTTTT.

A few counts support this clonotype. The chain has TRBV12-3 or TRBV12-4 and TRBJ2-1, with TRBD1 identical over 10 bases. The length of the CDR3 is 14 residues. The ends lost 7 bases at V and 4 bases at J; junction bases unmatched: 4. The DNA for the CDR3 is TGTGCCAGCACGCGACAGGGGGCTTACAATGAGCAGTTCTTC. Translated, it gives CASTRQGAYNEQFF.

This clonotype was detected many times. The chain recombines TRBV20-1 with TRBJ2-4; D gene ambiguous. The CDR3 length is 14 residues. Looked up from germline, CDR1 is DFQATT and CDR2 is SNEGSKA (reference sequence). V lost 3 bases and J lost 4, with 13 bases in between. CDR3 sequence reads: CSASNMLVKNIQYF. CDR3 DNA sequence: TGCAGTGCTAGTAACATGTTGGTGAAAAACATTCAGTACTTC.

This clonotype appeared many times. The rearrangement joins TRBV20-1 to TRBJ2-5, with TRBD2 matching 11 bases. The CDR3 consists of 16 residues. The germline CDR1 and CDR2 sequences are DFQATT and SNEGSKA (reference sequence). V was clipped by 3 bases and J by 2 bases; unmatched bases: 8. CDR3 loop: CSARSTSGGSQETQYF. CDR3 in DNA: TGCAGTGCTAGGTCTACTAGCGGGGGTTCTCAAGAGACCCAGTACTTC.